This T cell receptor (beta chain) derives from a study of shared clonotypes between healthy human individuals. General study points: Generally, naive subsets (rather than memory subsets) showed larger estimated richness. Shared clonotypes across all four donors exceeded non-shared ones in generation probability. The authors sampled blood alone, and tissue repertoires likely differ.

V gave up 8 bases and J gave up 2 bases, with 19 bases separating them. Germline V gene sequence: CDR1 MNHEY, CDR2 SMNVEV (reference sequence). The CDR3 is 15 amino acids. About 200 ng DNA, tens of thousands of T cell genomes, went into each sorted-subset replicate PCR. Clones were read by immunoSEQ multiplex PCR, and TCRdb kept only the in-frame ones, dropping some. Among roughly 2 million clones listed, approximately 94% were seen once. A note on this clone: Its antigen is as yet unknown.

Sequenced sample: naive CD4+ T cells sorted from blood. Subset specified: CD45RA+ positively selected. The source of this sequence is a young man in good health. The J gene is TRBJ2-7, the V gene TRBV27, with a possible D match to TRBD2 (5 bases). CDR3 DNA sequence: TGTGCCAGCTCCGTGTTGGGAGTGGGTACCTACGAGCAGTACTTC. Translated: CASSVLGVGTYEQYF.